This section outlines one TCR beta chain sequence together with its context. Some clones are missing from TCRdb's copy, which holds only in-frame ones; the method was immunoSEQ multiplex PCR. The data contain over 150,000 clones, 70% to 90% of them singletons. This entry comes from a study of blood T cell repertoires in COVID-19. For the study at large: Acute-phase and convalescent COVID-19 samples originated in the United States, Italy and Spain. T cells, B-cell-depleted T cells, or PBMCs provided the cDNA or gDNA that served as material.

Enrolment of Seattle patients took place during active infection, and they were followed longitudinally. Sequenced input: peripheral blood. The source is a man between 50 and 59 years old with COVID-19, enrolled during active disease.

This chain's CDR3 is CAISSGTSGSGTDTQYF. CDR3 coding DNA: TGTGCCATCAGCTCCGGGACTAGCGGGAGTGGCACAGATACGCAGTATTTT. The chain combines TRBV10-3 with TRBJ2-3; 14 positions match TRBD2. After removal of 6 bases from V and 1 base from J, the junction contained 6 bases not matched to a gene. Germline V gene sequence: CDR1 ENHRY, CDR2 SYGVKD. CDR3 length equals 17 residues.